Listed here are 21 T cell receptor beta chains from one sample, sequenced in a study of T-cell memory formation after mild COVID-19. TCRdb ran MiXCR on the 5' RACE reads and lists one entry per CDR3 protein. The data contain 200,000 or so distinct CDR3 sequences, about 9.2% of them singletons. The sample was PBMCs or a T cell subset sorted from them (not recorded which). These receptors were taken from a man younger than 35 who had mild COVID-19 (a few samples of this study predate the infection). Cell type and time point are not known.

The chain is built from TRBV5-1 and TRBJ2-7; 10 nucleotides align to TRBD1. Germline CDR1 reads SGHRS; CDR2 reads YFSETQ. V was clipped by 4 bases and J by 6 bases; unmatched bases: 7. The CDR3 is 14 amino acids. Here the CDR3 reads CASSPGQGECEQYV. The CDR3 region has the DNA TGCGCCAGCAGCCCCGGACAGGGGGAATGCGAGCAGTACGTC.

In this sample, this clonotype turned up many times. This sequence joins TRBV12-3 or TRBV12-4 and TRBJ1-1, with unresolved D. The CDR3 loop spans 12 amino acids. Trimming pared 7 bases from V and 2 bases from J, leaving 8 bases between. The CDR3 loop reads CASTRSNTEAFF. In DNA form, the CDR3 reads TGTGCCAGCACCCGAAGCAACACTGAAGCTTTCTTT.

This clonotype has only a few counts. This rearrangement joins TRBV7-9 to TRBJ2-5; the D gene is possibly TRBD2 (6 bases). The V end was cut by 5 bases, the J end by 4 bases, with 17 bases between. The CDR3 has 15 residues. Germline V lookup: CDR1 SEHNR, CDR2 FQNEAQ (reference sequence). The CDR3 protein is CASSPGLHGGETQYF. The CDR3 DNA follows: TGTGCCAGCAGCCCGGGACTGCATGGGGGAGAGACCCAGTACTTC.

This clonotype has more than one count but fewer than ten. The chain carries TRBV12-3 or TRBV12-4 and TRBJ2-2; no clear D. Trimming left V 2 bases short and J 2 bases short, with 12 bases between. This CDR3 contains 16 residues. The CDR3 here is CASSLFGGDNTGELFF. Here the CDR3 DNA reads TGTGCCAGCAGTTTATTCGGTGGGGATAACACCGGGGAGCTGTTTTTT.

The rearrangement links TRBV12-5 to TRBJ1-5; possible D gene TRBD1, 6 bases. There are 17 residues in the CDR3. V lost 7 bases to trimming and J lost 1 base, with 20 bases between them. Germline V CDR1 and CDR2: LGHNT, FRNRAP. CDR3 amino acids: CASASGGRGLSNQPQHF. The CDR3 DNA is TGTGCTAGTGCCTCTGGGGGCAGGGGACTAAGCAATCAGCCCCAGCATTTT.

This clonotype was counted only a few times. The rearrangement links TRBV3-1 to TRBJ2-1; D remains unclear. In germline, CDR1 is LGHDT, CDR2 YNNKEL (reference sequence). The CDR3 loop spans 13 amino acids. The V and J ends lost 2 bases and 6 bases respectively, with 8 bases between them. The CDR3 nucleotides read TGTGCCAGCAGCCAAAACAGAGGCAATGAGCAGTTCTTC. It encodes CASSQNRGNEQFF.

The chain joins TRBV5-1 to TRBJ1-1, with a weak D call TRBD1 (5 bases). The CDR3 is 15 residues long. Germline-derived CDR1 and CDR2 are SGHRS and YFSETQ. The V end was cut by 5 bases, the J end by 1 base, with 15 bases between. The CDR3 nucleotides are TGCGCCAGCAGTAACCCCAGGGAGAAGAACACTGAAGCTTTCTTT. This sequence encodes CASSNPREKNTEAFF.

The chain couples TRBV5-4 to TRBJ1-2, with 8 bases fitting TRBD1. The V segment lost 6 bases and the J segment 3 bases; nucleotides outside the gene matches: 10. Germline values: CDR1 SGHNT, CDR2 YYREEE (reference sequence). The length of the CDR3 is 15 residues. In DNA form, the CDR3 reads TGTGCCAGCACTGTCGGGGACAGGTTCGACTATGGCTACACCTTC. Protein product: CASTVGDRFDYGYTF.

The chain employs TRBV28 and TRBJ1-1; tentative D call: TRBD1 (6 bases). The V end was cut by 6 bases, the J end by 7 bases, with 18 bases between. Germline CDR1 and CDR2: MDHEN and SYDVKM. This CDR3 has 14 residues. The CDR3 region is CASRLPRGDNEAFF. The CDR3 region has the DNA TGTGCCAGCAGGCTACCACGAGGGGACAATGAAGCTTTCTTT. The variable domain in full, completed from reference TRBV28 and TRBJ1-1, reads DVKVTQSSRYLVKRTGEKVFLECVQDMDHENMFWYRQDPGLGLRLIYFSYDVKMKEKGDIPEGYSVSREKKERFSLILESASTNQTSMYLCASRLPRGDNEAFFGQGTRLTVV.

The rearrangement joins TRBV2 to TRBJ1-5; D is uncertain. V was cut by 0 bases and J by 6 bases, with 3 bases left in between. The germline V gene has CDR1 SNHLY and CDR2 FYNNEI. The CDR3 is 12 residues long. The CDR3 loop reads CASSEARQPQHF. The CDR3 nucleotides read TGTGCCAGCAGTGAAGCCCGTCAGCCCCAGCATTTT. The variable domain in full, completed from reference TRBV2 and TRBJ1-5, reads EPEVTQTPSHQVTQMGQEVILRCVPISNHLYFYWYRQILGQKVEFLVSFYNNEISEKSEIFDDQFSVERPDGSNFTLKIRSTKLEDSAMYFCASSEARQPQHFGDGTRLSIL.

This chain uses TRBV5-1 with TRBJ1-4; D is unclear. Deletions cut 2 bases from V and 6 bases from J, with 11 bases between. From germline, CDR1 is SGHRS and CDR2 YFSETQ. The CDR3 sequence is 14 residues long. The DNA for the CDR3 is TGCGCCAGCAGCTTACGCCAGAGGGATGAAAAACTGTTTTTT. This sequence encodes CASSLRQRDEKLFF.

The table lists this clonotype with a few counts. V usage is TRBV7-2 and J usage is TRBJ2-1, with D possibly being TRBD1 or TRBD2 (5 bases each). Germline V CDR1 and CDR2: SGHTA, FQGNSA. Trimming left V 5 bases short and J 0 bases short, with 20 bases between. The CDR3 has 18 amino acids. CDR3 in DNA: TGTGCCAGCAGCCCCCTTCCCCCGGGGACGAGCTCCTACAATGAGCAGTTCTTC. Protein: CASSPLPPGTSSYNEQFF.

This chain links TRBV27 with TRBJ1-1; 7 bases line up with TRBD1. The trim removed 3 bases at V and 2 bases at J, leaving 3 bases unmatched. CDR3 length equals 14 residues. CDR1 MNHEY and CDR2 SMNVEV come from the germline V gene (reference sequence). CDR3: CASSLYRGNTEAFF. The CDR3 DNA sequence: TGTGCCAGCAGTTTGTACAGGGGTAACACTGAAGCTTTCTTT.

The CDR3 loop is CASSMERKNIQYF. The DNA for the CDR3 is TGTGCCAGTAGTATGGAACGCAAAAACATTCAGTACTTC. The rearrangement uses TRBV19 and TRBJ2-4, with D uncertain. This CDR3 spans 13 amino acids. The germline CDR1 and CDR2 sequences are LNHDA and SQIVND (reference sequence). V was clipped by 3 bases and J by 3 bases, with 6 bases between them. Complete variable domain (other parts from reference TRBV19 and TRBJ2-4): DGGITQSPKYLFRKEGQNVTLSCEQNLNHDAMYWYRQDPGQGLRLIYYSQIVNDFQKGDIAEGYSVSREKKESFPLTVTSAQKNPTAFYLCASSMERKNIQYFGAGTRLSVL.

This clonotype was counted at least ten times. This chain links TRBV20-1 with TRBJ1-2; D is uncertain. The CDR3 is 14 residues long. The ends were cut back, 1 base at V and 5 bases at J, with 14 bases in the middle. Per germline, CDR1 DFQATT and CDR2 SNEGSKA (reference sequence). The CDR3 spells CSARVSRRFYGYTF. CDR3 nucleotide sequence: TGCAGTGCTAGAGTGAGTAGAAGATTTTATGGCTACACCTTC.

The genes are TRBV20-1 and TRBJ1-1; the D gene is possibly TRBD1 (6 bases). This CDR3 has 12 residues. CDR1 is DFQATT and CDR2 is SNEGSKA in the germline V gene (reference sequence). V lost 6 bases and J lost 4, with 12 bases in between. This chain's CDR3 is CSAVGAGTEAFF. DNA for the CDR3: TGCAGTGCCGTGGGGGCTGGCACTGAAGCTTTCTTT.

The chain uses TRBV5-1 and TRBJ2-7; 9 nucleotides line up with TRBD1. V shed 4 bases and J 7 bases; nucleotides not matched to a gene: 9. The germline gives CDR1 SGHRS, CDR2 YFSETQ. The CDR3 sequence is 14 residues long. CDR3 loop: CASSLGQGNGEQYF. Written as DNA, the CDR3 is TGCGCCAGCAGCCTGGGACAGGGAAATGGGGAGCAGTACTTC. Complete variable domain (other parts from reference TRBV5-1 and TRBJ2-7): KAGVTQTPRYLIKTRGQQVTLSCSPISGHRSVSWYQQTPGQGLQFLFEYFSETQRNKGNFPGRFSGRQFSNSRSEMNVSTLELGDSALYLCASSLGQGNGEQYFGPGTRLTVT.

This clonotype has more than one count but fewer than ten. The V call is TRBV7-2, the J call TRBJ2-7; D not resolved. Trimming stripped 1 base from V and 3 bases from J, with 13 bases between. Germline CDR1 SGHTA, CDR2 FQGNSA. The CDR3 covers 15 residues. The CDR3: CASSLGIGPNYEQYF. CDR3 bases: TGTGCCAGCAGCTTAGGTATTGGACCCAACTACGAGCAGTACTTC.

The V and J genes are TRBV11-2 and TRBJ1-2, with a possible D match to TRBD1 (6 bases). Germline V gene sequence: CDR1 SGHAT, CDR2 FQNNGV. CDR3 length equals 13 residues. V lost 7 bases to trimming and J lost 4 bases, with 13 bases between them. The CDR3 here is CASTKTGSYGYTF. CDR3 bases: TGTGCCAGCACCAAGACAGGAAGCTATGGCTACACCTTC.

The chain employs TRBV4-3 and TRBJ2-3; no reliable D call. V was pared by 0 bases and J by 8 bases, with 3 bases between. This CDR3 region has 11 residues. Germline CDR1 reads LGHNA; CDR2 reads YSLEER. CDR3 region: CASSQDSTQYF. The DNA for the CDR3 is TGCGCCAGCAGCCAAGACTCTACGCAGTATTTT.

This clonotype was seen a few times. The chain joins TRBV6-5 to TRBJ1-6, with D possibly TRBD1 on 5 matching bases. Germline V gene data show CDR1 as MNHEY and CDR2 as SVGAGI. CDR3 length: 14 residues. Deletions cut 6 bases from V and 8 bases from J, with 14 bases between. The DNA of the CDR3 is TGTGCCAGCAGACTCCGGGGCCCAGATTCACCCCTCCACTTT. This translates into CASRLRGPDSPLHF.